Here is one TCR beta chain with its context. No antigen is known for it. The related graft donor's blood sample was taken on the day of bone marrow donation. The assay was immunoSEQ multiplex PCR, and TCRdb's table has in-frame clones only and misses some. Of about 46,000 clones in the sample, roughly 92% were seen once. This record comes from a study of T cells after posttransplantation cyclophosphamide. General study results and limits: Recipient CMV seropositivity and CMV reactivation strongly tracked TRB clonality.

Germline CDR1 is MNHEY and CDR2 is SMNVEV (reference sequence). V was cut by 8 bases and J by 4 bases, with 11 bases left in between. This CDR3 comprises 13 residues. This sequence originates from a woman in her 50s in good health and a related stem cell transplant donor. This chain links TRBV27 with TRBJ2-2; D remains unclear. What was sequenced was PBMCs. CDR3 sequence: CASEAPGTGELFF. The DNA for the CDR3 is TGTGCCAGCGAGGCGCCGGGCACCGGGGAGCTGTTTTTT.